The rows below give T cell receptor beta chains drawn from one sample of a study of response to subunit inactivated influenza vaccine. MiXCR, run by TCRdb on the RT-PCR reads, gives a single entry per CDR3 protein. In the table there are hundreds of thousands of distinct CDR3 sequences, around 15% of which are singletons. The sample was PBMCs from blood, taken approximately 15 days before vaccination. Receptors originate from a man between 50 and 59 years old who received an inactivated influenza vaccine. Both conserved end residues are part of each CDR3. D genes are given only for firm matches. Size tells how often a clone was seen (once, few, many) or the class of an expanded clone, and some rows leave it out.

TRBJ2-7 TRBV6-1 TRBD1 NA CASRRTGGAVEQYF TGTGCCAGCAGAAGGACAGGGGGCGCGGTCGAGCAGTACTTC
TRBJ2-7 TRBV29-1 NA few CSVEGWGSSYEQYF TGCAGCGTAGAGGGGTGGGGAAGCTCCTACGAGCAGTACTTC
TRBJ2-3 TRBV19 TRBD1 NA CASSIIGGGPDTQYF TGTGCCAGTAGTATCATAGGGGGCGGGCCAGATACGCAGTATTTT
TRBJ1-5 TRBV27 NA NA CASSFQGIGQPQHF TGTGCCAGCAGTTTTCAGGGAATTGGGCAGCCCCAGCATTTT
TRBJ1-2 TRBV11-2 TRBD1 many CASRPKTGGRDYGYTF TGTGCCAGCAGACCCAAGACAGGGGGCCGCGACTATGGCTACACCTTC
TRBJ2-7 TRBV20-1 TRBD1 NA CSARDGDRGDHEQYF TGCAGTGCTAGAGACGGGGACAGGGGGGACCACGAGCAGTACTTC
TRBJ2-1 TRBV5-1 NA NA CATSVGSLADEQIF TGTGCCACCAGCGTGGGTTCCCTCGCGGATGAGCAGATCTTC
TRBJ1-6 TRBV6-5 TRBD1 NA CASSYSSGGNSPLHF TGTGCCAGCAGTTACTCGTCAGGGGGAAATTCACCCCTCCACTTT
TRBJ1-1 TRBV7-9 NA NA CASSLLARNTEAFF TGTGCCAGCAGCTTATTGGCCCGGAACACTGAAGCTTTCTTT
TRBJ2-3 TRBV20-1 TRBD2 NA CSAPGRTRGTDTQYF TGCAGTGCTCCCGGAAGGACTAGGGGCACAGATACGCAGTATTTT
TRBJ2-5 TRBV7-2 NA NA CASSLVATEKETQYF TGTGCCAGCAGCTTAGTCGCGACAGAAAAAGAGACCCAGTACTTC
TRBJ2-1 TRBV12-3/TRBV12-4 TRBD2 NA CASSLGPGLAGQEQFF TGTGCCAGCAGTTTAGGCCCGGGACTAGCGGGGCAAGAGCAGTTCTTC
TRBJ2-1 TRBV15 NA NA CATSRAGRGPRNEQFF TGTGCCACCAGCAGAGCCGGACGGGGGCCGAGAAATGAGCAGTTCTTC
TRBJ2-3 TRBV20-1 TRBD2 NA CSGISGSSSTDTQYF TGCAGTGGTATTAGCGGGAGTAGCAGCACAGATACGCAGTATTTT
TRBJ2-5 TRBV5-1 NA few CASSLEYAGYETQYF TGCGCCAGCAGCTTGGAATACGCGGGTTACGAGACCCAGTACTTC
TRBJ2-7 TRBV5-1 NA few CASSPNPGPSYEQYF TGCGCCAGCAGCCCAAACCCAGGGCCTTCCTACGAGCAGTACTTC
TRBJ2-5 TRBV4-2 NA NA CASSSAKRGGANQETQYF TGTGCCAGCAGCTCAGCGAAAAGAGGGGGGGCGAACCAAGAGACCCAGTACTTC
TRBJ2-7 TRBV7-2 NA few CASSLASGRNYEQYF TGTGCCAGCAGCTTAGCGTCGGGCAGGAACTACGAGCAGTACTTC
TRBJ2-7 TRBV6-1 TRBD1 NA CASIVSGTGGEQYF TGTGCCAGCATCGTCTCGGGAACAGGGGGTGAGCAGTACTTC
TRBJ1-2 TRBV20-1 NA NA CSAGAGALLGYTF TGCAGTGCTGGCGCCGGGGCACTCCTTGGCTACACCTTC
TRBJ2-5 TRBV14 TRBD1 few CASSLPGGAGTQYF TGTGCCAGCAGCCTCCCAGGGGGCGCCGGGACCCAGTACTTC
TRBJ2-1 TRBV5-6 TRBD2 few CASSGTSGEYNEQFF TGTGCCAGCAGCGGGACTAGCGGGGAGTACAATGAGCAGTTCTTC
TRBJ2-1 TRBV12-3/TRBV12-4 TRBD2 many CASGLTSGSRNEQFF TGTGCCAGCGGACTGACTAGCGGGAGTCGCAATGAGCAGTTCTTC
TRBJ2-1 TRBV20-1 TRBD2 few CSARKRGLSDEQFF TGCAGTGCTAGAAAGCGGGGCCTCTCGGATGAGCAGTTCTTC
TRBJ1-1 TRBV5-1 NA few CASSLGGGLRGLDTEAFF TGCGCCAGCAGCTTAGGCGGGGGTCTCAGGGGTTTGGACACTGAAGCTTTCTTT
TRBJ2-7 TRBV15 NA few CATSRDPPGVPHEQYF TGTGCCACCAGCAGAGATCCCCCAGGCGTCCCTCACGAGCAGTACTTC
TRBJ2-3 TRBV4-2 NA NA CASSQEAGDDTQYF TGTGCCAGCAGCCAAGAGGCCGGGGATGATACGCAGTATTTT
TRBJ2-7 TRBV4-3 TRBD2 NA CASSQDWVREDEQYF TGCGCCAGCAGCCAAGATTGGGTCCGGGAGGACGAGCAGTACTTC
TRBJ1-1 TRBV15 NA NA CATSRPRGRAGTEAFF TGTGCCACCAGCCGCCCACGGGGCAGGGCGGGTACTGAAGCTTTCTTT
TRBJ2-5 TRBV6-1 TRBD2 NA CASRTSGGAETQYF TGTGCCAGCAGAACTAGCGGGGGGGCGGAGACCCAGTACTTC
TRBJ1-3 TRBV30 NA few CAWMSGNTIYF TGTGCCTGGATGTCTGGAAACACCATATATTTT
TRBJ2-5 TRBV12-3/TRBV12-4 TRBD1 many CATRRGQGETQYF TGTGCCACCCGCCGGGGACAGGGAGAGACCCAGTACTTC
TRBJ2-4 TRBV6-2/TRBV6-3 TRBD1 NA CARWSGQDLAKNIQYF TGTGCCCGCTGGAGCGGACAGGACCTAGCCAAAAACATTCAGTACTTC
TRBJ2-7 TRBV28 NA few CASSSTSSLFEQYF TGTGCCAGCAGTTCAACCTCCTCCTTATTTGAGCAGTACTTC
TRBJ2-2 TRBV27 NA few CASSPFKTPTGELFF TGTGCCAGCAGTCCATTTAAGACCCCCACCGGGGAGCTGTTTTTT
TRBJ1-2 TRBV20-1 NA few CSARVPANYGYTF TGCAGTGCTAGAGTTCCAGCTAACTATGGCTACACCTTC
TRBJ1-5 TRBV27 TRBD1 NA CATGGGHINQPQHF TGTGCCACAGGAGGGGGCCATATCAATCAGCCCCAGCATTTT
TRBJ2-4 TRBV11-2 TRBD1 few CASSKDRANQYF TGTGCCAGCAGCAAGGACAGGGCGAATCAGTACTTC
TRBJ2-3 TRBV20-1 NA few CSANQNTDTQYF TGCAGTGCCAATCAAAACACAGATACGCAGTATTTT
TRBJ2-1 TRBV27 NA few CASTPRGLAGNEQFF TGTGCCAGCACTCCTCGGGGCCTAGCTGGCAATGAGCAGTTCTTC
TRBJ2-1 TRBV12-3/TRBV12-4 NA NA CASSLVAYTYNEQFF TGTGCCAGCAGTTTAGTGGCCTATACGTACAATGAGCAGTTCTTC
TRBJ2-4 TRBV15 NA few CATSGRGQNIQYF TGTGCCACCAGCGGCCGTGGTCAAAACATTCAGTACTTC